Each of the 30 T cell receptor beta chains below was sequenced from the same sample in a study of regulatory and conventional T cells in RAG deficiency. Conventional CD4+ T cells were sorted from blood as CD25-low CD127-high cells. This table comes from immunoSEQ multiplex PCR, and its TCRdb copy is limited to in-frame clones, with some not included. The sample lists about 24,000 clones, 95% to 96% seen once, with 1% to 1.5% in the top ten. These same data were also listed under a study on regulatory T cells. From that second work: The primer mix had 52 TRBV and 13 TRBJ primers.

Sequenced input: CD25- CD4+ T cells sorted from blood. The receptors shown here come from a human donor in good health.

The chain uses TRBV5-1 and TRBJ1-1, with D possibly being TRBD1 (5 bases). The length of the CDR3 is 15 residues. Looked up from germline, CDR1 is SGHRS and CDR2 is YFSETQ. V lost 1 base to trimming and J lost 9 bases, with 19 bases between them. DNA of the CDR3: TGCGCCAGCAGCTTGCCATTAGGGGCAAGAACAAAAGCTTTCTTT. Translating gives CASSLPLGARTKAFF.

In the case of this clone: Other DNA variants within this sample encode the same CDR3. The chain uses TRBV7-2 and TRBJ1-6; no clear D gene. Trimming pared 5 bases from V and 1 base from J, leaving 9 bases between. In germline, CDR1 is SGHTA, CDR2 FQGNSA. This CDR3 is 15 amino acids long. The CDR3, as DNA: TGTGCCAGCAGCACCGACGGGTCCTATAATTCACCCCTCCACTTT. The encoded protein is CASSTDGSYNSPLHF.

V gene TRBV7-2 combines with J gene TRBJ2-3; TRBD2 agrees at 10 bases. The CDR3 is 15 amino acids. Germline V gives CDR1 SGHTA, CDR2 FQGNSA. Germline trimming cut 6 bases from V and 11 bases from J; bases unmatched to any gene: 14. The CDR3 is CASSPPSLAGRGQYF. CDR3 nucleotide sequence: TGTGCCAGCAGTCCCCCGTCACTAGCGGGGAGAGGGCAGTATTTT.

The CDR3 region is CASSLQGARNEKLFF. The DNA for the CDR3 is TGTGCCAGCAGCTTACAGGGGGCGCGAAATGAAAAACTGTTTTTT. V gene TRBV5-4 combines with J gene TRBJ1-4; 9 positions agree with TRBD1. The germline V gene encodes CDR1 SGHNT and CDR2 YYREEE (reference sequence). The V gene end was trimmed by 2 bases and the J gene end by 5 bases; junction bases not matched to a gene: 4. The CDR3 extends over 15 amino acids.

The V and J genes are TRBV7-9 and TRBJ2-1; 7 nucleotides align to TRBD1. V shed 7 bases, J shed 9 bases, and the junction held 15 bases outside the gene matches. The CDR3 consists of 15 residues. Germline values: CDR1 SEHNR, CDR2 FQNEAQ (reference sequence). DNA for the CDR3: TGTGCCAGCACCCCTCGGGACAGCGGTTCAGGTGAGCAGTTCTTC. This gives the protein CASTPRDSGSGEQFF.

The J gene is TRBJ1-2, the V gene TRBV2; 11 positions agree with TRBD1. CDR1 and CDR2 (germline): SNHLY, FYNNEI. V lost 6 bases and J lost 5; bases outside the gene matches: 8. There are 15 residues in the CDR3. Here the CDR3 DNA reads TGTGCCAGCAGCCTAGGACAGGGGGCCAGGTATGGCTACACCTTC. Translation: CASSLGQGARYGYTF.

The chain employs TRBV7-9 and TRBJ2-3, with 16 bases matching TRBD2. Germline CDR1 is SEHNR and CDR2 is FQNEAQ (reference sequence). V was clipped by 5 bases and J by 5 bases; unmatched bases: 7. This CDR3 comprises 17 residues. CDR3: CASSLSGLAGGRDTQYF. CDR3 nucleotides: TGTGCCAGCAGCCTCTCGGGACTAGCGGGGGGGAGAGATACGCAGTATTTT.

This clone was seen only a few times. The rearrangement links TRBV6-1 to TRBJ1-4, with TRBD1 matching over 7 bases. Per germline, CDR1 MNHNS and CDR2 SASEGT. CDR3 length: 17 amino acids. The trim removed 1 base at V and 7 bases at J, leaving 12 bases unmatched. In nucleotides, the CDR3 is TGTGCCAGCAGTGAAGGGACAGGAGGTGATGTTGGTGAAAAACTGTTTTTT. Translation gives CASSEGTGGDVGEKLFF.

CDR3 bases: TGTGCCAGCAGCTACCGGTTAGAAGCTTTCTTT. This codes for CASSYRLEAFF. The V gene is TRBV6-5, the J gene TRBJ1-1, with D hard to call. In germline, CDR1 is MNHEY, CDR2 SVGAGI. Trimming pared 6 bases from V and 8 bases from J, leaving 10 bases between. The CDR3 covers 11 residues.

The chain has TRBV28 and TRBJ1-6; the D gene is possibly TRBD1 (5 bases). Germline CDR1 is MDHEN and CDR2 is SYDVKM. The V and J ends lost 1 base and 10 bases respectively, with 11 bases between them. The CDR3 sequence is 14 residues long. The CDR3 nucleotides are TGTGCCAGCAGTTTATTGGGGGGAAGGTCACCCCTCCACTTT. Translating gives CASSLLGGRSPLHF.

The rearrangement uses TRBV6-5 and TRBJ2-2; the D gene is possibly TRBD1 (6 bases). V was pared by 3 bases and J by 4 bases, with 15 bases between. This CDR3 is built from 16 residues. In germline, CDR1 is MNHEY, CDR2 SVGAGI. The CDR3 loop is CASSYYGTPLTGELFF. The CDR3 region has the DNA TGTGCCAGCAGTTATTATGGGACACCTCTCACCGGGGAGCTGTTTTTT.

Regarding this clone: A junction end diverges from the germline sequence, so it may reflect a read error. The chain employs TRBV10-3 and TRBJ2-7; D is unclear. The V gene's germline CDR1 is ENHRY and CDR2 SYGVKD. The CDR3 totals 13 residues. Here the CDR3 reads CAIRSGLTYAQYF. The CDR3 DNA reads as TGTGCCATCAGGTCAGGTCTAACCTACGCGCAGTACTTC.

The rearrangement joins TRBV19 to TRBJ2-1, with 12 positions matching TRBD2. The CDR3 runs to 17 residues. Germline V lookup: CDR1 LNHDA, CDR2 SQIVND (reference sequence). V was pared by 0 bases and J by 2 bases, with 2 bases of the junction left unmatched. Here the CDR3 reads CASSIDWTSGAYNEQFF. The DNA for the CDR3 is TGTGCCAGTAGTATAGATTGGACTAGCGGGGCCTACAATGAGCAGTTCTTC.

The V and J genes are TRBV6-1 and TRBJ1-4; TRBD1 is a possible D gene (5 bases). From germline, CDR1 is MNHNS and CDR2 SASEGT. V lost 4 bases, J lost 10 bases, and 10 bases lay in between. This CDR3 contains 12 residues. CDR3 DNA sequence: TGTGCCAGCAGTGCAACGGGGGGAAAACTGTTTTTT. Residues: CASSATGGKLFF.

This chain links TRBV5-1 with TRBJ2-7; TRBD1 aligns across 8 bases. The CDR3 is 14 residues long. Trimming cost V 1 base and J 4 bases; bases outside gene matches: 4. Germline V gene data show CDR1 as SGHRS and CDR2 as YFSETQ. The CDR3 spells CASSLSDREYEQYF. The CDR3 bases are TGCGCCAGCAGCTTGTCGGACAGGGAGTACGAGCAGTACTTC.

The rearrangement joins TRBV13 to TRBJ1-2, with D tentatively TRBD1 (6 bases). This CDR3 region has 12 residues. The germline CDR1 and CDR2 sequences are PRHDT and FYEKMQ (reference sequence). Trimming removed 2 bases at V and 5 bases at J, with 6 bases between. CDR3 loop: CASSLTGYGYTF. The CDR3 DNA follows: TGTGCCAGCAGCTTAACAGGGTATGGCTACACCTTC.

The CDR3 here is CASSVGGPLPTDTQYF. The DNA for the CDR3 is TGTGCCAGCAGCGTCGGGGGGCCACTCCCCACAGATACGCAGTATTTT. The chain combines TRBV9 with TRBJ2-3, with D perhaps TRBD2 (7 bases). Germline CDR1 SGDLS, CDR2 YYNGEE. V was trimmed by 2 bases and J by 2 bases, leaving 15 bases between them. This CDR3 comprises 16 residues.

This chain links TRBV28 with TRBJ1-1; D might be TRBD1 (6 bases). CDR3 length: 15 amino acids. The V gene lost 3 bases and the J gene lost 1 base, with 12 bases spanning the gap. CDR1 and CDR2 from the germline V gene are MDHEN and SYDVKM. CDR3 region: CASSFAGVGNTEAFF. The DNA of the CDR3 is TGTGCCAGCAGTTTTGCAGGGGTAGGGAACACTGAAGCTTTCTTT.

The CDR3 loop is CASSDGTGGANKNIQYF. The CDR3 DNA reads TGTGCCAGCAGTGACGGGACAGGGGGTGCTAATAAAAACATTCAGTACTTC. The chain is built from TRBV2 and TRBJ2-4, with 11 bases identical to TRBD1. CDR3 length equals 17 residues. CDR1 SNHLY and CDR2 FYNNEI come from the germline V gene. Trimming at V came to 3 bases and at J to 4 bases, leaving 8 bases not matched to a gene.

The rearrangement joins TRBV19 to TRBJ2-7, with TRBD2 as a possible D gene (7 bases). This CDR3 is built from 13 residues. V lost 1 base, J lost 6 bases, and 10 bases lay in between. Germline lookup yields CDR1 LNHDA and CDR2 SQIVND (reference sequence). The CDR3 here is CASSIAGGREQYF. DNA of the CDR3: TGTGCCAGTAGTATAGCCGGGGGGCGCGAGCAGTACTTC.

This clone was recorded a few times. The CDR3: CASGHNEQFF. CDR3 DNA sequence: TGTGCCAGCGGGCACAATGAGCAGTTCTTC. This sequence joins TRBV28 and TRBJ2-1; D gene uncertain. CDR1 MDHEN and CDR2 SYDVKM come from the germline V gene. The ends were cut back, 8 bases at V and 5 bases at J, with 4 bases in the middle. The CDR3 totals 10 residues.

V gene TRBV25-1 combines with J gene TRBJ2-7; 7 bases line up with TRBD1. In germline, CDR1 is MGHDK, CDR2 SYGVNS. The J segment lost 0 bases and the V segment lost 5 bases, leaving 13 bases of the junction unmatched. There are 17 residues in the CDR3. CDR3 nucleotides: TGTGCCAGCAGTCCCCCCACAGGGGACCCCTACTCCTACGAGCAGTACTTC. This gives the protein CASSPPTGDPYSYEQYF.

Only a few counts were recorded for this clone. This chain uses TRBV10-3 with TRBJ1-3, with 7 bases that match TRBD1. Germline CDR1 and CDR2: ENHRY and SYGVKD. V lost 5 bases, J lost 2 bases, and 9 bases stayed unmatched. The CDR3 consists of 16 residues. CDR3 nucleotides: TGTGCCATCAGTTGGGGACAGACAGGTCCTGGAAACACCATATATTTT. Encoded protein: CAISWGQTGPGNTIYF.

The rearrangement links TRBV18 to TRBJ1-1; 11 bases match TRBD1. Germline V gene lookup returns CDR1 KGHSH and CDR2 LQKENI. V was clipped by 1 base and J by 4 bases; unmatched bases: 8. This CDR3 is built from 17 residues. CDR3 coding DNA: TGTGCCAGCTCACCACGGACAGGGGGCAGTTGGGCCACTGAAGCTTTCTTT. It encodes CASSPRTGGSWATEAFF.

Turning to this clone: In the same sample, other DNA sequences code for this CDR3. The DNA of the CDR3 is TGTGCCAGCAGCTTAGATAGGGGGGGGATTTCCCCCCTCCACTTT. Its translation is CASSLDRGGISPLHF. The chain is built from TRBV7-2 and TRBJ1-6, with D maybe TRBD1 (6 bases). Germline V gene data show CDR1 as SGHTA and CDR2 as FQGNSA. The CDR3 is 15 amino acids. V was clipped by 1 base and J by 13 bases, with 17 bases between them. The full variable domain, with the rest looked up from reference TRBV7-2 and TRBJ1-6, is GAGVSQSPSNKVTEKGKDVELRCDPISGHTALYWYRQSLGQGLEFLIYFQGNSAPDKSGLPSDRFSAERTGGSVSTLTIQRTQQEDSAVYLCASSLDRGGISPLHFGNGTRLTVT.

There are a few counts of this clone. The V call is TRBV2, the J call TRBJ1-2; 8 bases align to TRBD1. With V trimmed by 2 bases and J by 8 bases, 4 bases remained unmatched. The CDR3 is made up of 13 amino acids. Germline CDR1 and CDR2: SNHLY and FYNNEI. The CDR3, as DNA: TGTGCCAGCAGTGAAAGGACAGGGCAGGGCTACACCTTC. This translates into CASSERTGQGYTF.

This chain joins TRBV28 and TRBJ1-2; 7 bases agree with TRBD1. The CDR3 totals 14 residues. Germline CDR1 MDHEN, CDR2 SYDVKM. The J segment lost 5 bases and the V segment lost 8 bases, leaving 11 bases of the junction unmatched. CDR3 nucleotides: TGTGCCAGCCGAGGGCAGGGGGTGGAGTATGGCTACACCTTC. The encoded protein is CASRGQGVEYGYTF.

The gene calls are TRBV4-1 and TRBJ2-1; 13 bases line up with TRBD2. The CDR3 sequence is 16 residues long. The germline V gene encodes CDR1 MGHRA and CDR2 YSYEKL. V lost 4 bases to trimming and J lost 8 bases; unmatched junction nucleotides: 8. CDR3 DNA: TGCGCCAGCAGCCTACAACTAGCGGGGGGGCAGGATGAGCAGTTCTTC. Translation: CASSLQLAGGQDEQFF.

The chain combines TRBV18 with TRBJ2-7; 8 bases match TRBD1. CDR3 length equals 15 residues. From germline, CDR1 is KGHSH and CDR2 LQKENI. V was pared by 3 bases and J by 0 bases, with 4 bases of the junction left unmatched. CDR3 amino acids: CASSPTGDISYEQYF. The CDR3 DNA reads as TGTGCCAGCTCACCGACAGGGGATATCTCCTACGAGCAGTACTTC.

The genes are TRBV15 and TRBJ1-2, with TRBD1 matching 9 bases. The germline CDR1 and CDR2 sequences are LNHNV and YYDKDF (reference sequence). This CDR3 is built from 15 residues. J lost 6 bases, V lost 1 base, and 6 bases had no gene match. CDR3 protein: CATSRVRQGEHGYTF. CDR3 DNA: TGTGCCACCAGCAGAGTACGACAGGGGGAGCATGGCTACACCTTC. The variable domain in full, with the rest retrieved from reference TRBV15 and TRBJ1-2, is DAMVIQNPRYQVTQFGKPVTLSCSQTLNHNVMYWYQQKSSQAPKLLFHYYDKDFNNEADTPDNFQSRRPNTSFCFLDIRSPGLGDTAMYLCATSRVRQGEHGYTFGSGTRLTVV.